A selection of T cell receptor beta chains follows, all from one sample in a study of PD-1 blockade in classical Hodgkin lymphoma. The repertoire was sequenced with immunoSEQ multiplex PCR; TCRdb's copy has only in-frame clones and lacks some. The sample records over 50,000 clones, about 90% being singletons. Material: peripheral blood mononuclear cells (PBMCs), obtained before the fourth cycle of nivolumab. The receptors come from a human donor with classical Hodgkin lymphoma. Both conserved end residues are part of each CDR3. A D gene is named only where the DNA matches it firmly. Some rows mark clone size as missing; the rest say once, few, many or name a class of expanded clone.

clone_size: -
v_call: TRBV29-1
j_call: TRBJ2-1
d_call: -
cdr3_aa: CSVAGAEQFF
cdr3_nt: TGCAGCGTTGCCGGGGCCGAGCAGTTCTTC

clone_size: -
v_call: TRBV2
j_call: TRBJ2-7
d_call: TRBD2
cdr3_aa: CASRVTSGGPYEQYF
cdr3_nt: TGTGCCAGCAGGGTTACTAGCGGGGGACCCTACGAGCAGTACTTC

clone_size: -
v_call: TRBV6-1
j_call: TRBJ1-2
d_call: TRBD1
cdr3_aa: CASSGTGTGVGYTF
cdr3_nt: TGTGCCAGCAGTGGGACTGGGACAGGGGTAGGCTACACCTTC

clone_size: -
v_call: TRBV16
j_call: TRBJ1-1
d_call: -
cdr3_aa: CASSPFWSENTEAFF
cdr3_nt: TGTGCCAGCAGCCCTTTCTGGTCAGAGAACACTGAAGCTTTCTTT

clone_size: -
v_call: TRBV4-1
j_call: TRBJ2-7
d_call: TRBD2
cdr3_aa: CASSQDRLAGGSYEQYF
cdr3_nt: TGCGCCAGCAGCCAAGATAGACTAGCGGGGGGATCCTACGAGCAGTACTTC

clone_size: -
v_call: TRBV5-1
j_call: TRBJ2-7
d_call: TRBD2
cdr3_aa: CASMGGYEQYF
cdr3_nt: TGCGCCAGCATGGGAGGGTACGAGCAGTACTTC

clone_size: -
v_call: TRBV10-2
j_call: TRBJ2-5
d_call: TRBD1
cdr3_aa: CASAGQGYQETQYF
cdr3_nt: TGCGCCAGCGCGGGACAGGGGTACCAAGAGACCCAGTACTTC

clone_size: -
v_call: TRBV9
j_call: TRBJ2-2
d_call: -
cdr3_aa: CASSVALGELFF
cdr3_nt: TGTGCCAGCAGCGTAGCTCTCGGGGAGCTGTTTTTT

clone_size: -
v_call: TRBV19
j_call: TRBJ2-1
d_call: -
cdr3_aa: CASSIQGANEQFF
cdr3_nt: TGTGCCAGTAGTATCCAGGGTGCCAATGAGCAGTTCTTC

clone_size: -
v_call: TRBV10-2
j_call: TRBJ1-6
d_call: -
cdr3_aa: CASSESKNSPLHF
cdr3_nt: TGCGCCAGCAGTGAGTCGAAGAATTCACCCCTCCACTTT

clone_size: -
v_call: TRBV2
j_call: TRBJ2-1
d_call: TRBD2
cdr3_aa: CASTEGSGGANEQFF
cdr3_nt: TGTGCCAGCACCGAGGGTAGCGGGGGGGCTAATGAGCAGTTCTTC

clone_size: -
v_call: TRBV5-1
j_call: TRBJ2-3
d_call: TRBD2
cdr3_aa: CASSRAGEVTDTQYF
cdr3_nt: TGCGCCAGCAGCCGAGCGGGGGAGGTCACAGATACGCAGTATTTT

clone_size: -
v_call: TRBV15
j_call: TRBJ1-5
d_call: -
cdr3_aa: CATSEDGQFTQPQHF
cdr3_nt: TGTGCCACCAGCGAAGATGGACAGTTCACTCAGCCCCAGCATTTT

clone_size: -
v_call: TRBV12-2
j_call: TRBJ2-7
d_call: -
cdr3_aa: CASRSRPRYSYEQYF
cdr3_nt: TGTGCAAGTCGCTCCAGACCCCGATACTCCTACGAGCAGTACTTC

clone_size: -
v_call: TRBV28
j_call: TRBJ1-1
d_call: -
cdr3_aa: CASSLAGVVWTEAFF
cdr3_nt: TGTGCCAGCAGTTTGGCCGGGGTGGTATGGACTGAAGCTTTCTTT

clone_size: once
v_call: TRBV5-3
j_call: TRBJ1-2
d_call: -
cdr3_aa: CASSHYRVGYGYTF
cdr3_nt: TGTGCCAGCAGCCACTACAGGGTGGGCTATGGCTACACCTTC

clone_size: -
v_call: TRBV5-1
j_call: TRBJ2-2
d_call: TRBD2
cdr3_aa: CASSLRPPGGGAGELFF
cdr3_nt: TGCGCCAGCAGCTTGAGGCCTCCTGGCGGGGGGGCCGGGGAGCTGTTTTTT

clone_size: few
v_call: TRBV6-6
j_call: TRBJ2-1
d_call: TRBD2
cdr3_aa: CASSLSSGGANEQFF
cdr3_nt: TGTGCCAGCAGCCTCTCTAGCGGGGGGGCGAATGAGCAGTTCTTC